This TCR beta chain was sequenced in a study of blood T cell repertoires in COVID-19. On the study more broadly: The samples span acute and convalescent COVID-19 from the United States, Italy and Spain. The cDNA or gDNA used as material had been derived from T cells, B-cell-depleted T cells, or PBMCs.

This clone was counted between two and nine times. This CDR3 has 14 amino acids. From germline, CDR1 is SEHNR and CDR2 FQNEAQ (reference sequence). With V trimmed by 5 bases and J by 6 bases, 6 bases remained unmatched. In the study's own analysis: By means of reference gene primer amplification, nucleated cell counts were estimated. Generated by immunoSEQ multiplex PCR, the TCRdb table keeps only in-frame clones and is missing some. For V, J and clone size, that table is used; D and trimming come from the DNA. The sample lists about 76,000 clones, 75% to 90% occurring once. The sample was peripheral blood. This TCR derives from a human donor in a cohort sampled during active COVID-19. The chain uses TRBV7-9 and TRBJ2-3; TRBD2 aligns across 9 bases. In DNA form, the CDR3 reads TGTGCCAGCAGCCCGGGACTAGCAGCCGATACGCAGTATTTT. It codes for CASSPGLAADTQYF. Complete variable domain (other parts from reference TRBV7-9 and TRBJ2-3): DTGVSQNPRHKITKRGQNVTFRCDPISEHNRLYWYRQTLGQGPEFLTYFQNEAQLEKSRLLSDRFSAERPKGSFSTLEIQRTEQGDSAMYLCASSPGLAADTQYFGPGTRLTVL.